Included here is one T cell receptor (beta chain) sequence, with context. This clone has only a few counts. The antigen it recognizes is unknown. No base qualities exist here, and no much larger clone lies one base off it. This sample is drawn from a study of metastatic and nonmetastatic thyroid tumors (dated by TCRdb to about 2020). With respect to the entire study: Repertoires from peripheral blood and from tumor or nodule tissue samples of malignant and benign thyroid patients were compared. Results the study describes overall, beyond this receptor: In both blood and tumor samples, TCR beta diversity was reported to be significantly higher in malignant tumors than in benign nodules.

The CDR3 starts with the cysteine, ends with the phenylalanine, and has 15 residues. Only the CDR3 region is kept as DNA, spanning 45 bases read in frame from base 1. V loses 6 bases of germline sequence and J loses 0 bases, and the interval between the two ends is 13 bases. No patient had received any treatment before thyroid surgery. Using T-cell receptor beta sequencing, the study looked back at clinical samples from patients collected from the early 2010s to the late 2010s. Library construction relied on PCR. Instrument used: Illumina HiSeq 4000. High-throughput sequencing was used to profile the TCR beta-chain CDR3 region of every patient. In the source study's methods: A classifier to discriminate distant-metastatic papillary thyroid cancer patients was built from CDR3 differences across clinicopathological groups. Repertoire diversity was assessed with the Shannon index, and tumor-blood repertoire similarity with the Morisita-Horn index. TCRdb reran the public reads through fastp at Q25 and MiXCR, keeping productive beta chains. These V and J calls rely on TCRdb rather than the paper's analysis. Recorded for this sample are about 35,000 clones; around 33% of them occurred a single time. About 16% of the sample goes to the ten largest clones.

This sequence uses TRBV12-3 or TRBV12-4 and TRBJ2-3; the D gene cannot be named for sure. Sequencing was performed on tumor tissue. The clonotype was recovered from a female donor with papillary thyroid cancer or a benign thyroid nodule (not recorded which). Some clones in this sample may be carry-over from other donors' samples. Here is the DNA: TGTGCCAGCAGCACCCAGGACCTTAGCACAGATACGCAGTATTTT. It codes for CASSTQDLSTDTQYF.